This T cell receptor (beta chain) was observed in a study of CD8 T cells in Susac syndrome. CDR1 is SQVTM, CDR2 ANQGSEA, per germline. The CDR3 length is 14 residues. V was pared by 4 bases and J by 0 bases, with 12 bases between. This clonotype was observed once. When the RNA was reverse transcribed, random hexamers were used with an input of roughly 0.45 to 1 ug. Amplification of TCR beta CDR3 used immunoSEQ multiplex PCR across 54 Vbeta and 13 Jbeta. TCRdb itself ran the immunoSEQ multiplex PCR reads through MiXCR, one entry per CDR3 protein. The repertoire has 150,000 or so distinct CDR3 sequences, 93% of them found once; the top ten carry 0.13%. CD8+ and CD4+ blood T cells underwent TCR beta sequencing. The controls, all healthy donors, were matched for age and sex. FACS enriched CD8+ TEMRA cells, while bulk CD8+ and CD4+ were negatively isolated.

This TCR was recovered from a human donor in good health. The chain uses TRBV29-1 and TRBJ1-1, with D unresolved. Sequencing was performed on CD4+ T cells from PBMCs. The CDR3 DNA sequence: TGCAGCGTTGTCGAGAGGAACTTGAACACTGAAGCTTTCTTT. This gives the protein CSVVERNLNTEAFF.